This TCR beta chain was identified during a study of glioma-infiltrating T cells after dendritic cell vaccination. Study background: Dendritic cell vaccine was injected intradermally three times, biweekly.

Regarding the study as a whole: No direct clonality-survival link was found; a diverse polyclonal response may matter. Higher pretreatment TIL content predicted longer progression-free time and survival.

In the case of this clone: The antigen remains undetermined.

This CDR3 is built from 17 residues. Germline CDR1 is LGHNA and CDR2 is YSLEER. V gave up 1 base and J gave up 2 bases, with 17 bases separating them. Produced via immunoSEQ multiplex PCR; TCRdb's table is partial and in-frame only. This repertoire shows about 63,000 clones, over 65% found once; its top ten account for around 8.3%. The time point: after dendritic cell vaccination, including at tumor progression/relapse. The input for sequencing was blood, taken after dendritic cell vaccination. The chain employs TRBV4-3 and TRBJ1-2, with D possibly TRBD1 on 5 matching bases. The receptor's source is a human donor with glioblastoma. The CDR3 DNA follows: TGCGCCAGCAGCCAAGCCCTCAGGACATCTAAAAACTATGGCTACACCTTC. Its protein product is CASSQALRTSKNYGYTF.